This is a list of T cell receptor beta chains from one sample in a study of early stage breast cancer tumors. Generated by immunoSEQ multiplex PCR, the TCRdb table keeps only in-frame clones and is missing some. The sample lists fewer than 35,000 clones; roughly 81% were seen once. The sequenced sample consisted of breast tumor tissue. These receptor sequences come from a person aged 30-39 years with breast cancer. Both conserved end residues are part of each CDR3. The D gene is left open where the match is weak. Size values are once, few and many counts, or a class for expanded clones, and some rows have none.

CASSEDGSLAGAYEQYF,TGTGCCAGCAGTGAAGATGGTTCCCTAGCTGGGGCTTACGAGCAGTACTTC,17,TRBJ2-7,.,.,TRBV2
CASGRQGAQPRGTEAFF,TGTGCCAGCGGGAGACAGGGGGCGCAACCTAGAGGCACTGAAGCTTTCTTT,17,TRBJ1-1,.,TRBD1,TRBV7-2
CASKTDRGRDQPQHF,TGTGCCAGTAAAACGGACAGGGGACGAGATCAGCCCCAGCATTTT,15,TRBJ1-5,.,TRBD1,TRBV19
CASSQPDSTDTQYF,TGCGCCAGCAGCCAACCGGACAGCACAGATACGCAGTATTTT,14,TRBJ2-3,.,.,TRBV4-3
CASSPFSGDQETQYF,TGTGCCAGCTCACCCTTTAGCGGGGACCAAGAGACCCAGTACTTC,15,TRBJ2-5,.,TRBD2,TRBV18
CASSWAGPDTEAFF,TGCGCCAGCAGTTGGGCAGGTCCCGACACTGAAGCTTTCTTT,14,TRBJ1-1,.,.,TRBV10-2
CSVEGTGGQSGDTQYF,TGCAGCGTTGAAGGGACCGGGGGACAGAGTGGCGATACGCAGTATTTT,16,TRBJ2-3,.,.,TRBV29-1
CASSLVAGGDETQYF,TGTGCCAGCAGCTTAGTGGCAGGGGGCGACGAGACCCAGTACTTC,15,TRBJ2-5,.,TRBD1,TRBV7-9
CASSPSTDTQYF,TGTGCCAGCAGCCCTTCCACAGATACGCAGTATTTT,12,TRBJ2-3,.,.,TRBV14
CSVEYPTRGSTEAFF,TGCAGCGTTGAATACCCCACAAGGGGGAGTACTGAAGCTTTCTTT,15,TRBJ1-1,.,.,TRBV29-1
CASSSQQGYGELFF,TGTGCCAGCAGCTCACAACAGGGGTACGGGGAGCTGTTTTTT,14,TRBJ2-2,.,TRBD1,TRBV9
CASSEQNTEAFF,TGCGCCAGCAGTGAACAGAACACTGAAGCTTTCTTT,12,TRBJ1-1,once,.,TRBV10-1
CASSPRTIFNEQFF,TGTGCCAGCAGCCCACGGACTATTTTCAATGAGCAGTTCTTC,14,TRBJ2-1,.,.,TRBV7-8
CASSQADREYNQPQHF,TGCGCCAGCAGCCAAGCGGACAGGGAATACAATCAGCCCCAGCATTTT,16,TRBJ1-5,.,TRBD1,TRBV4-1
CAISASPDGYTF,TGTGCCATCAGCGCCTCCCCGGATGGCTACACCTTC,12,TRBJ1-2,.,.,TRBV10-3
CASSIGLAGIYEQYF,TGTGCCAGTAGTATAGGGCTAGCGGGAATATACGAGCAGTACTTC,15,TRBJ2-7,.,TRBD2,TRBV19